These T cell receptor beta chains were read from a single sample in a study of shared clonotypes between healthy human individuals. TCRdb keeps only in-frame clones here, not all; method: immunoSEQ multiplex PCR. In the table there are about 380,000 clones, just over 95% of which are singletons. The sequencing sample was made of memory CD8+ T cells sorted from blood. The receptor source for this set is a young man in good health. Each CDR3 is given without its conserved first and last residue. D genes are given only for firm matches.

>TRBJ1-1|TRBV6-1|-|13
ASSEVGQGGTEAF
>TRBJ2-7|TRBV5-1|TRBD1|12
ASSQDRGDYEQY
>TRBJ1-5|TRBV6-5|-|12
ATQRQGTGQPQH
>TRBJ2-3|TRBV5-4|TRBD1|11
ASSFRTGYTQY
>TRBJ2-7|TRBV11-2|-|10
ASRAGTNEQY
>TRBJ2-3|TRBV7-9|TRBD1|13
ASSSGTGGTDTQY
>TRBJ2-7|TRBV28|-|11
ASSLTGPYEQY
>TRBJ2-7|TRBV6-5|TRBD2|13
ASSYSTGGPYEQY
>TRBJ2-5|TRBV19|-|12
ASSIDPRARTQY
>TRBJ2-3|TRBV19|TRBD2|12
ASSKREVSDTQY
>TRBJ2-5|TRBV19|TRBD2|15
ASSITTSGRVRETQY
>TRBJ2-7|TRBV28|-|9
ASSFEDEQY
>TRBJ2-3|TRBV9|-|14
ASRDQLAESTDTQY
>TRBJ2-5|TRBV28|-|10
ASSLQGETQY
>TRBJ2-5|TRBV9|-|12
ASSVEGKLETQY
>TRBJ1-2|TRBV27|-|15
ASTPRGGQGFFYGYT
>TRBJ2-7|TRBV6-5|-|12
ASSYQIRSYEQY
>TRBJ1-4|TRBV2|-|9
ASSVAGELF
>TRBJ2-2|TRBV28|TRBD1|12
ASTGTGGTGELF
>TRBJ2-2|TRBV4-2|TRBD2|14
ASRELSGRVTGELF
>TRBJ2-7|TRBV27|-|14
ASSPQDLSASYEQY
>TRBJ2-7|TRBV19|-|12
ASSHSRPSYEQY
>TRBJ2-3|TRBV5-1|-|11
ASSPPATDTQY
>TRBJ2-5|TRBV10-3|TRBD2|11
AISTSGQETQY
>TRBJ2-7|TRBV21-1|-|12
ASSSRLGEYEQY
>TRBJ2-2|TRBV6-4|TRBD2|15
ASSDKNSGREVGELF
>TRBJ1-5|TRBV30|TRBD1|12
AWSQDREDQPQH
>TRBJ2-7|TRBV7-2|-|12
ASSSGILRREQY
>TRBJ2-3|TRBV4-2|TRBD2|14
ASSQRTSGMSDTQY
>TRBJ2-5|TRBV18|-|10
ASSQSRETQY
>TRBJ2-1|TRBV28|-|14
ASSKPRSSASGEQF
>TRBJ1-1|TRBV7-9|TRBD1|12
ASSKTGQFTEAF
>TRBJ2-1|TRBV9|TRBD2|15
ASSVDPGLAGEGEQF